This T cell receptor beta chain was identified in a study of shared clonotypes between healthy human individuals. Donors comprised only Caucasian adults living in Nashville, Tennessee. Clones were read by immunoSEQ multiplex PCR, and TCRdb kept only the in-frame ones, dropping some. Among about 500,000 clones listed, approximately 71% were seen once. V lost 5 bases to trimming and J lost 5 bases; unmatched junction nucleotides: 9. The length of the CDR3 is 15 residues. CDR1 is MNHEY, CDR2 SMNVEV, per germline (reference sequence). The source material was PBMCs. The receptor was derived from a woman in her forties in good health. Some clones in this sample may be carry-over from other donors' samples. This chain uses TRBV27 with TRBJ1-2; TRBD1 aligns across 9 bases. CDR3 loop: CASSKTPGTGYGYTF. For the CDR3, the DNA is TGTGCCAGCAGTAAGACCCCCGGGACAGGGTATGGCTACACCTTC.